This T cell receptor beta chain was recorded in a study of CD8 T cells in ankylosing spondylitis. CDR1 and CDR2 from the germline V gene are MNHEY and SVGEGT. The CDR3 sequence is 12 residues long. Trimming stripped 4 bases from V and 3 bases from J, with 6 bases between. The sample holds many counts of this clonotype. Its antigen is as yet unknown. Study-wide results and caveats: Within matched ankylosing spondylitis synovial fluid, disease-linked clones were reportedly significantly enriched.

Scientists made TCR beta libraries using quantitative 5'-RACE with molecular barcodes. A single record per CDR3 protein comes from TCRdb applying MiXCR to the 5' RACE reads. The sample carries more than 150,000 distinct CDR3 sequences, approximately 18% recorded once. The clonotype comes from a male donor aged 10-35 years with ankylosing spondylitis or in good health (not recorded which). The sample was blood, either unsorted or a sorted T cell fraction (not recorded which). The chain recombines TRBV6-2 or TRBV6-3 with TRBJ1-2; D call uncertain. CDR3 sequence: CASSFRDYGYTF. DNA of the CDR3: TGTGCCAGCAGTTTTCGGGACTATGGCTACACCTTC.